The 26 T cell receptor beta chains in this list originate from one sample, sequenced in a study of blood T cell repertoires in COVID-19 (dated by TCRdb to 2019 to 2021). The protocol used for the library was the immunoSEQ multiplex PCR assay. Imported from immuneACCESS, the table was reduced by TCRdb to in-frame sequences with V and J called. These copies leave out some clones; in studies compared against another copy, an unresolved V gene accounts for under half, and the cause of the remainder is not known. The sample yields around 260,000 clones; around nine tenths were counted once. The ten largest make up 10% to 13% of the sample. Sequenced material: peripheral blood. Receptors were obtained from a woman in her sixties or seventies with COVID-19, enrolled during active disease.

This chain links TRBV15 with TRBJ2-5; D is uncertain. The CDR3 contains 13 residues. Germline CDR1 LNHNV, CDR2 YYDKDF (reference sequence). V was clipped by 1 base and J by 0 bases, with 3 bases between them. CDR3 coding DNA: TGTGCCACCAGCAGAGTAGACCAAGAGACCCAGTACTTC. Translated: CATSRVDQETQYF.

The CDR3 region has the DNA TGCAGCGTTGCAGGGGAATGGACTGAAGCTTTCTTT. This sequence encodes CSVAGEWTEAFF. The chain uses TRBV29-1 and TRBJ1-1, with D tentatively TRBD1 (6 bases). The germline V gene has CDR1 SQVTM and CDR2 ANQGSEA. This CDR3 comprises 12 residues. Trimming cost V 4 bases and J 5 bases, with 11 bases left between them.

The chain couples TRBV15 to TRBJ2-2; D remains unclear. The V gene lost 3 bases and the J gene lost 2 bases, with 4 bases spanning the gap. The CDR3 totals 13 residues. Per germline, CDR1 LNHNV and CDR2 YYDKDF (reference sequence). In DNA, the CDR3 is TGTGCCACCAGCAGCCATAACACCGGGGAGCTGTTTTTT. Encoded protein: CATSSHNTGELFF.

This clone was observed a few times. Here the CDR3 reads CASLEQGTYYGYTF. DNA of the CDR3: TGTGCCAGTCTCGAACAGGGGACGTACTATGGCTACACCTTC. This chain uses TRBV19 with TRBJ1-2; the match to TRBD1 covers 7 bases. CDR3 length equals 14 residues. V shed 8 bases, J shed 3 bases, and the junction held 9 bases outside the gene matches. Looked up from germline, CDR1 is LNHDA and CDR2 is SQIVND (reference sequence).

V and J are TRBV28 and TRBJ2-1, with TRBD2 matching 7 bases. Germline V CDR1 and CDR2: MDHEN, SYDVKM. The trim removed 2 bases at V and 5 bases at J, leaving 3 bases unmatched. The CDR3 is 14 amino acids. CDR3 sequence reads: CASSLAGDNNEQFF. The CDR3 coding sequence is TGTGCCAGCAGTTTAGCGGGAGACAACAATGAGCAGTTCTTC.

The genes are TRBV5-1 and TRBJ2-1, with TRBD2 as a possible D gene (6 bases). The CDR3 has 13 amino acids. The V gene lost 0 bases and the J gene lost 10 bases, with 11 bases spanning the gap. Germline CDR1 and CDR2: SGHRS and YFSETQ. The CDR3 region is CASSLVTGVEQFF. CDR3 nucleotides: TGCGCCAGCAGCTTGGTGACGGGGGTAGAGCAGTTCTTC.

J is TRBJ2-5 and V is TRBV7-2; TRBD2 matches at 8 bases. J lost 4 bases, V lost 1 base, and 8 bases had no gene match. Germline V lookup: CDR1 SGHTA, CDR2 FQGNSA. The CDR3 loop spans 16 amino acids. CDR3 sequence: CASSLGMGGRRETQYF. The CDR3 nucleotides are TGTGCCAGCAGCTTAGGGATGGGCGGGAGGAGAGAGACCCAGTACTTC.

In DNA form, the CDR3 reads TGTGCCAGCAGTTATTACAGGGACTCACCCCTCCACTTT. Amino acids: CASSYYRDSPLHF. The rearrangement joins TRBV6-6 to TRBJ1-6; TRBD1 might be the D (6 bases). Trimming took 3 bases from V and 10 from J, leaving 10 bases between them. The V gene's germline CDR1 is MNHNY and CDR2 SVGAGI (reference sequence). CDR3 length equals 13 residues.

Concerning this clone: This sample also contains other DNA sequences that code for the same CDR3. This chain joins TRBV19 and TRBJ1-1, with 9 bases that match TRBD1. In germline, CDR1 is LNHDA, CDR2 SQIVND (reference sequence). V lost 6 bases to trimming and J lost 0 bases; unmatched junction nucleotides: 2. This CDR3 has 14 residues. The CDR3: CASSGQGMNTEAFF. The CDR3 region has the DNA TGTGCCAGTAGCGGACAGGGGATGAACACTGAAGCTTTCTTT.

This chain uses TRBV28 with TRBJ1-5; 8 bases line up with TRBD1. J was trimmed by 4 bases and V by 6 bases; bases with no gene match: 5. Germline V gene lookup returns CDR1 MDHEN and CDR2 SYDVKM. The CDR3 has 14 amino acids. The CDR3: CASSWDRQNQPQHF. CDR3 DNA sequence: TGTGCCAGCAGCTGGGACAGGCAAAATCAGCCCCAGCATTTT. The entire variable domain, with the rest obtained from reference TRBV28 and TRBJ1-5, is as follows: DVKVTQSSRYLVKRTGEKVFLECVQDMDHENMFWYRQDPGLGLRLIYFSYDVKMKEKGDIPEGYSVSREKKERFSLILESASTNQTSMYLCASSWDRQNQPQHFGDGTRLSIL.

This rearrangement joins TRBV5-3 to TRBJ2-3; maybe TRBD2 (5 bases). TRBV5-3 belongs to the ORF category, with a function that is uncertain. V lost 6 bases to trimming and J lost 2 bases, with 10 bases between them. This CDR3 is built from 13 residues. The CDR3 sequence is CARTPGYTDTQYF. The CDR3, as DNA: TGTGCCAGAACCCCGGGGTACACAGATACGCAGTATTTT.

The chain combines TRBV19 with TRBJ2-1, with unresolved D. With 3 bases removed from V and 3 bases from J, the gap between germline ends came to 9 bases. The CDR3 has 14 residues. Germline assignment: CDR1 LNHDA and CDR2 SQIVND (reference sequence). CDR3 coding DNA: TGTGCCAGTAGTATTACTGAAATCTACAATGAGCAGTTCTTC. This encodes CASSITEIYNEQFF.

This clone has more than one count but fewer than ten. V usage is TRBV27 and J usage is TRBJ2-7, with 7 bases aligning to TRBD1. Per the germline V gene, CDR1 is MNHEY and CDR2 is SMNVEV (reference sequence). This CDR3 region has 15 residues. Germline trimming cut 5 bases from V and 2 bases from J; bases unmatched to any gene: 9. The CDR3 coding sequence is TGTGCCAGCAGTAGAGGGACAGTCCAGGCCTACGAGCAGTACTTC. This gives the protein CASSRGTVQAYEQYF.

In its sample, this clone was seen once. This chain joins TRBV12-5 and TRBJ2-2; D is perhaps TRBD1 (6 bases). V dropped 5 bases and J dropped 5 bases, with 12 bases sitting between them. Germline assignment: CDR1 LGHNT and CDR2 FRNRAP. The CDR3 is 14 residues long. In DNA form, the CDR3 reads TGTGCTAGTGGTCCAAAGGGGACAACCGGGGAGCTGTTTTTT. This translates into CASGPKGTTGELFF.

This chain joins TRBV6-5 and TRBJ1-2, with a weak D call TRBD1 (6 bases). The CDR3 loop spans 15 amino acids. With 7 bases removed from V and 7 bases from J, the gap between germline ends came to 22 bases. Germline CDR1 is MNHEY and CDR2 is SVGAGI. CDR3 region: CASTPLGRGAGGYTF. The DNA for the CDR3 is TGTGCCAGCACCCCCCTTGGGCGGGGGGCGGGTGGCTACACCTTC.

The genes are TRBV5-1 and TRBJ2-7; 7 bases agree with TRBD1. Trimming at V came to 5 bases and at J to 5 bases, leaving 7 bases not matched to a gene. This CDR3 contains 13 residues. In germline, CDR1 is SGHRS, CDR2 YFSETQ. CDR3 coding DNA: TGCGCCAGCAGATCGGACAGGTTCCACGAGCAGTACTTC. It codes for CASRSDRFHEQYF.

J is TRBJ1-5 and V is TRBV15; 8 positions match TRBD1. With V trimmed by 5 bases and J by 5 bases, 5 bases remained unmatched. Germline V gene sequence: CDR1 LNHNV, CDR2 YYDKDF (reference sequence). The CDR3 contains 14 residues. CDR3 in DNA: TGTGCCACCAGCCTCAGGGGGCCCCATCAGCCCCAGCATTTT. Translating gives CATSLRGPHQPQHF.

The genes are TRBV4-1 and TRBJ2-3; maybe TRBD2 (6 bases). Germline V gene lookup returns CDR1 MGHRA and CDR2 YSYEKL. The CDR3 is 16 residues long. Deletions cut 1 base from V and 0 bases from J, with 11 bases between. The CDR3: CASSQALASSTDTQYF. CDR3 DNA: TGCGCCAGCAGCCAAGCGCTAGCGAGTAGCACAGATACGCAGTATTTT.

The chain has TRBV6-5 and TRBJ1-6, with D possibly being TRBD1 (6 bases). Trimming removed 4 bases at V and 9 bases at J, with 10 bases between. This CDR3 is 13 amino acids long. Germline CDR1 is MNHEY and CDR2 is SVGAGI. The CDR3 sequence is CASSSARGSPLHF. The CDR3 nucleotides read TGTGCCAGCAGTTCCGCCAGGGGTTCACCCCTCCACTTT.

The CDR3 DNA reads TGTGCCAGCAGTAGTACAGATCATTATGGCTACACCTTC. Translation gives CASSSTDHYGYTF. The V call is TRBV6-5, the J call TRBJ1-2, with no clear D. Germline CDR1 reads MNHEY; CDR2 reads SVGAGI. This CDR3 region has 13 residues. V lost 5 bases and J 5 bases, leaving 12 bases between the germline ends.

J is TRBJ2-7 and V is TRBV28; possible D gene TRBD1, 5 bases. Trimming cost V 2 bases and J 3 bases, with 11 bases left between them. Germline values: CDR1 MDHEN, CDR2 SYDVKM. The CDR3 consists of 14 residues. CDR3 DNA: TGTGCCAGCAGTTTACATGCCAGGGACTACGAGCAGTACTTC. This translates into CASSLHARDYEQYF.

The V call is TRBV4-2, the J call TRBJ2-3; 7 nucleotides match TRBD2. V gave up 0 bases and J gave up 0 bases; unmatched junction bases: 9. The CDR3 runs to 18 residues. Germline V gives CDR1 LGHNA, CDR2 YNFKEQ. CDR3 bases: TGTGCCAGCAGCCAAGATATTGCCCTAGCGGAGAGCACAGATACGCAGTATTTT. Amino acid sequence: CASSQDIALAESTDTQYF.

CDR3 residues: CASSLRGYEQYF. CDR3 nucleotides: TGTGCCAGCAGCCTTAGGGGGTACGAGCAGTACTTC. The J gene is TRBJ2-7, the V gene TRBV11-3; D is possibly TRBD1 (6 bases). V was pared by 5 bases and J by 4 bases, with 9 bases between. The germline V gene has CDR1 SGHNT and CDR2 YENEEA. This CDR3 is 12 amino acids long.

The chain links TRBV6-2 or TRBV6-3 to TRBJ2-3, with TRBD2 identical over 8 bases. The CDR3 runs to 16 residues. Germline CDR1 is MNHEY and CDR2 is SVGEGT. V shed 5 bases and J 0 bases; nucleotides not matched to a gene: 7. CDR3 loop: CASSTISGTSTDTQYF. CDR3 sequence (DNA): TGTGCCAGCAGTACAATTAGCGGGACTAGCACAGATACGCAGTATTTT.

The CDR3 DNA reads as TGTGCCAGCACTCCCGCGGGGAGGGTCTACGAGCAGTACTTC. Translated, it gives CASTPAGRVYEQYF. The chain has TRBV6-8 and TRBJ2-7, with 7 positions matching TRBD2. V lost 7 bases to trimming and J lost 3 bases; unmatched junction nucleotides: 9. The CDR3 consists of 14 residues. Germline V gives CDR1 MNHGY, CDR2 SAAAGT.

This clone appeared once. The chain carries TRBV6-6 and TRBJ2-7, with a weak D call TRBD2 (5 bases). The germline V gene has CDR1 MNHNY and CDR2 SVGAGI (reference sequence). The CDR3 covers 16 residues. The ends were cut back, 0 bases at V and 2 bases at J, with 14 bases in the middle. In nucleotides, the CDR3 is TGTGCCAGCAGTTACTCGAGAGGGCGGGTAACCTACGAGCAGTACTTC. This sequence encodes CASSYSRGRVTYEQYF.